This T cell receptor (beta chain) originates from a study of shared clonotypes between healthy human individuals. The CDR3 contains 14 residues. Germline-derived CDR1 and CDR2 are MNHEY and SVGAGI. As for this clone: The antigen is undetermined. At one of its ends the junction is not consistent with the germline gene, which may arise from a read error.

Deep-level running was used for the assay. Libraries were prepared by immunoSEQ multiplex PCR; TCRdb keeps only in-frame clonotypes and omits some of them. Altogether some 690,000 clones are present, about nine tenths being singletons, with the ten largest covering less than 40%. Broader study findings: Four donors held roughly 5% of naive CD4 clonotypes in common.

This sequence originates from a young man in good health. Some clones in this sample may be carry-over from other donors' samples. Source material: memory CD8+ T cells from PBMCs. Subset described: CD45RO+ cells pooled with CCR7-negative TemRA cells. The genes are TRBV6-5 and TRBJ2-6; perhaps TRBD1 as D (5 bases). CDR3 region: CASSYYPGANVLPF. For the CDR3, the DNA is TGTGCCAGCAGTTACTACCCTGGGGCCAACGTCCTGCCTTTC.